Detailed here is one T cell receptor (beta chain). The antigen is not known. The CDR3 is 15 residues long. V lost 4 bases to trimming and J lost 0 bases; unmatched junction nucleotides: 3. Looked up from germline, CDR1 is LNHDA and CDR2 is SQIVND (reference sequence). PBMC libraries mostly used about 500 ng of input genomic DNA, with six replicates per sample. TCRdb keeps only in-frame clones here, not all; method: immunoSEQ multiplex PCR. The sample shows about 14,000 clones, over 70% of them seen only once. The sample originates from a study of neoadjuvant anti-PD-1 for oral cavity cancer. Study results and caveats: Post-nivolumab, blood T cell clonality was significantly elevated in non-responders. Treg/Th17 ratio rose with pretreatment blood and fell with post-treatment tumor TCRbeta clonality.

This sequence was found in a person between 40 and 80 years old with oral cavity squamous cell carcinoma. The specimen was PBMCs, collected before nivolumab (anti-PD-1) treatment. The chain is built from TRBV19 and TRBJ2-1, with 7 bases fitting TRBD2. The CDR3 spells CASSSVAGSYNEQFF. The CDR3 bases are TGTGCCAGTAGTAGCGTAGCGGGCTCCTACAATGAGCAGTTCTTC.